The clone carrying this T cell receptor beta chain was counted many times. What it binds is not known. The sample is drawn from a study of spatial heterogeneity in lung cancer. Germline V gene data show CDR1 as MNHEY and CDR2 as SVGAGI. V lost 5 bases, J lost 5 bases, and 18 bases lay in between. The CDR3 contains 16 residues. Whole-study results and caveats: Higher tumor mutation counts went along with higher counts of expanded intratumoral alpha and beta TCRs.

Documented time point: sample taken at primary tumor resection. Unsorted tumor, nontumor lung tissue or cryopreserved PBMC supplied the whole RNA. TCRdb passed the 5' RACE reads through MiXCR, listing each CDR3 protein once. Of about 11,000 distinct CDR3 sequences listed, around 10% are singletons. The TCR was taken from a female donor with early-stage non-small cell lung cancer. The chain couples TRBV6-5 to TRBJ2-2; D possibly matches TRBD1 or TRBD2 (6 bases each). Sequenced here: lung tumor tissue, sampled at surgery. CDR3 sequence (DNA): TGTGCCAGCAGTCCCCGGCCGGGGGCGCGGACCGGGGAGCTGTTTTTT. Translating gives CASSPRPGARTGELFF.